One sample yielded the 17 T cell receptor beta chains listed below, sequenced in a study of blood T cell repertoires in COVID-19. Measured with immunoSEQ multiplex PCR; TCRdb has only the in-frame clones, and not every one. This sample carries about 180,000 clones, around four fifths of them seen once, and the ten largest clones take over 6%. Sequenced sample: peripheral blood. Receptor source: a woman in her seventies with COVID-19, enrolled during active disease.

CDR3 residues: CASSGLAGGAKQYF. The CDR3 bases are TGTGCCAGCAGTGGACTAGCGGGAGGAGCTAAGCAGTACTTC. The chain uses TRBV28 and TRBJ2-7; 14 nucleotides align to TRBD2. Trimming cost V 5 bases and J 8 bases; bases outside gene matches: 5. This CDR3 is built from 14 residues. Germline lookup yields CDR1 MDHEN and CDR2 SYDVKM.

The CDR3 spells CASSSAGGAPYEQYF. The DNA for the CDR3 is TGTGCCAGTAGCTCGGCGGGAGGTGCACCCTACGAGCAGTACTTC. This chain joins TRBV19 and TRBJ2-7; 8 positions agree with TRBD2. With V trimmed by 6 bases and J by 2 bases, 9 bases remained unmatched. Germline CDR1 and CDR2: LNHDA and SQIVND (reference sequence). The CDR3 covers 15 residues.

The chain joins TRBV9 to TRBJ2-2, with a possible D match to TRBD2 (5 bases). Germline V lookup: CDR1 SGDLS, CDR2 YYNGEE. V was cut by 6 bases and J by 5 bases, with 14 bases left in between. This CDR3 comprises 14 residues. The CDR3 reads CASTPAEKTGELFF. CDR3 bases: TGTGCCAGCACTCCAGCGGAGAAAACCGGGGAGCTGTTTTTT.

The chain combines TRBV5-4 with TRBJ2-1; TRBD2 agrees at 8 bases. Germline V gene lookup returns CDR1 SGHNT and CDR2 YYREEE (reference sequence). V was pared by 0 bases and J by 3 bases, with 8 bases of the junction left unmatched. The CDR3 length is 17 residues. CDR3 amino acids: CASSLGQSGSRYNEQFF. The CDR3 nucleotides are TGTGCCAGCAGCTTGGGTCAGAGCGGGAGCCGCTACAATGAGCAGTTCTTC.

This clone has just one count. This sequence joins TRBV6-1 and TRBJ1-2, with D tentatively TRBD1 (5 bases). Germline V gives CDR1 MNHNS, CDR2 SASEGT. The CDR3 is 13 residues long. Trimming pared 4 bases from V and 9 bases from J, leaving 15 bases between. CDR3 region: CASSGRQRRSYTF. The CDR3 region has the DNA TGTGCCAGCAGTGGTCGACAGAGAAGGAGCTACACCTTC.

This clone was counted only a few times. V gene TRBV6-2 or TRBV6-3 combines with J gene TRBJ2-3; D remains ambiguous. The CDR3 contains 11 residues. The germline V and J ends were trimmed by 1 base and 8 bases, with 4 bases remaining between them. CDR1 and CDR2 (germline): MNHEY, SVGEGT. The chain's CDR3 is CASSYFGTQYF. CDR3 nucleotides: TGTGCCAGCAGTTACTTCGGTACGCAGTATTTT.

This clone was seen only once. The CDR3, as DNA: TGTGCCAGCAGCCCGGAGGGCGCAGTCGTGTATTTT. Translated: CASSPEGAVVYF. The chain is built from TRBV11-2 and TRBJ1-3, with unresolved D. CDR3 length equals 12 residues. Trimming took off 5 bases at V and 16 bases at J, with 18 bases between the two ends. Germline CDR1 SGHAT, CDR2 FQNNGV.

This chain connects TRBV27 to TRBJ2-6, with 7 bases lining up with TRBD1. The CDR3 consists of 16 residues. Unmatched junction bases numbered 6, after V lost 7 bases and J lost 0 bases. CDR1 and CDR2 (germline): MNHEY, SMNVEV (reference sequence). The CDR3 nucleotides read TGTGCCAGCAAAGGGACAGTATCCTCTGGGGCCAACGTCCTGACTTTC. It encodes CASKGTVSSGANVLTF.

The rearrangement links TRBV5-1 to TRBJ2-7, with D tentatively TRBD1 (5 bases). The V gene lost 0 bases and the J gene lost 2 bases, with 15 bases spanning the gap. Germline CDR1 and CDR2: SGHRS and YFSETQ. This CDR3 comprises 16 residues. CDR3 in DNA: TGCGCCAGCAGCTTGGCCCAGGGCCAGGGCCCCTACGAGCAGTACTTC. It encodes CASSLAQGQGPYEQYF.

This chain's CDR3 is CASAGTSGRYNEQFF. DNA for the CDR3: TGTGCCAGCGCCGGGACTAGCGGGAGGTACAATGAGCAGTTCTTC. The chain links TRBV2 to TRBJ2-1; 15 bases are a match to TRBD2. The V and J ends lost 8 bases and 4 bases, in that order; junction bases with no gene match: 3. The germline V gene encodes CDR1 SNHLY and CDR2 FYNNEI. The CDR3 is 15 residues long.

This chain uses TRBV6-5 with TRBJ2-5; 9 bases line up with TRBD2. CDR1 MNHEY and CDR2 SVGAGI come from the germline V gene. This CDR3 is built from 14 residues. The ends lost 7 bases at V and 4 bases at J; junction bases unmatched: 7. The CDR3 spells CASTSGVGGETQYF. CDR3 DNA sequence: TGTGCCAGCACTAGCGGGGTGGGAGGAGAGACCCAGTACTTC.

There are a few counts of this clone. The chain combines TRBV11-2 with TRBJ2-2; D not certain. The V end lost 5 bases, the J end lost 4 bases, and 8 bases lay between the germline ends. CDR1 and CDR2 (germline): SGHAT, FQNNGV. The CDR3 loop spans 13 amino acids. DNA of the CDR3: TGTGCCAGCAGCCAGTTCCTCACCGGGGAGCTGTTTTTT. This translates into CASSQFLTGELFF. The variable domain in full, completed from reference TRBV11-2 and TRBJ2-2, reads EAGVAQSPRYKIIEKRQSVAFWCNPISGHATLYWYQQILGQGPKLLIQFQNNGVVDDSQLPKDRFSAERLKGVDSTLKIQPAKLEDSAVYLCASSQFLTGELFFGEGSRLTVL.

The table lists this clone with a count of one. The chain has TRBV7-2 and TRBJ2-7; 10 bases agree with TRBD2. The CDR3 is 14 residues long. Trimming at V came to 1 base and at J to 6 bases, leaving 3 bases not matched to a gene. Germline values: CDR1 SGHTA, CDR2 FQGNSA. CDR3 sequence (DNA): TGTGCCAGCAGCTTAGGTAGCGGGAGGACCGAGCAGTACTTC. Residues: CASSLGSGRTEQYF.

This chain connects TRBV30 to TRBJ2-7, with 7 bases identical to TRBD2. With V trimmed by 2 bases and J by 1 base, 8 bases remained unmatched. CDR1 is GTSNPN, CDR2 SVGIG, per germline (reference sequence). The CDR3 length is 15 residues. The CDR3 bases are TGTGCCTGGAGTAAAGGCGGGAGCATTTCCTACGAGCAGTACTTC. Encoded protein: CAWSKGGSISYEQYF.

The chain is built from TRBV4-3 and TRBJ2-1; D possibly corresponds to TRBD2 (6 bases). The CDR3 has 18 residues. CDR1 is LGHNA and CDR2 is YSLEER in the germline V gene. With 1 base removed from V and 3 bases from J, the gap between germline ends came to 19 bases. CDR3 sequence (DNA): TGCGCCAGCAGCCAAGGTTCGTTTGGAGGGAGTAGCTACAATGAGCAGTTCTTC. Protein sequence: CASSQGSFGGSSYNEQFF.

The chain employs TRBV5-6 and TRBJ2-7; 7 bases are shared with TRBD1. CDR1 and CDR2 (germline): SGHDT, YYEEEE. There are 15 residues in the CDR3. The trim removed 3 bases at V and 2 bases at J, leaving 8 bases unmatched. The CDR3 is CASSSDRDRAYEQYF. As DNA, the CDR3 is TGTGCCAGCAGCTCAGACCGGGACAGAGCCTACGAGCAGTACTTC. The entire variable domain, with the rest obtained from reference TRBV5-6 and TRBJ2-7, is as follows: DAGVTQSPTHLIKTRGQQVTLRCSPKSGHDTVSWYQQALGQGPQFIFQYYEEEERQRGNFPDRFSGHQFPNYSSELNVNALLLGDSALYLCASSSDRDRAYEQYFGPGTRLTVT.

This clone was counted once. The chain links TRBV9 to TRBJ1-1; a weak D match, TRBD1 (6 bases). This CDR3 has 15 residues. V shed 2 bases and J shed 7 bases, with 18 bases lying between them. Germline CDR1 is SGDLS and CDR2 is YYNGEE. This CDR3 is CASSVQLRGEGEAFF. CDR3 coding DNA: TGTGCCAGCAGCGTGCAGTTGAGGGGGGAGGGTGAAGCTTTCTTT.